The rows below give T cell receptor beta chains drawn from one sample of a study of cytomegalovirus exposure and HLA in healthy donors. Produced via immunoSEQ multiplex PCR; TCRdb's table is partial and in-frame only. The sample's table shows roughly 100,000 clones. Sequencing was carried out using PBMCs. The receptors were gathered from a man over 45 in good health and CMV-seropositive. Each CDR3 is given without its conserved first and last residue. A D gene is named only where the DNA matches it firmly.

j_call | d_call | v_call | cdr3_aa
TRBJ2-7 | . | TRBV4-1 | ASSQVVQAGGL
TRBJ2-4 | TRBD2 | TRBV7-2 | ASSLDQREGPLY
TRBJ1-3 | . | TRBV5-6 | ASSLAGSGNTIY
TRBJ1-4 | TRBD1 | TRBV6-6 | ASSPGTDEKLF
TRBJ1-1 | . | TRBV6-5 | ASSYWARGDTEAF
TRBJ1-1 | . | TRBV4-3 | ASSQTGNTEAF
TRBJ1-5 | . | TRBV28 | ASIRGGGNQPQH
TRBJ2-6 | . | TRBV7-6 | ASSLAGSGYFVLT
TRBJ2-3 | . | TRBV7-2 | ASSYPGRPDTQY
TRBJ2-2 | . | TRBV19 | ASNGLAGSAANTGELF
TRBJ2-1 | . | TRBV30 | AWSKPENYNEQF
TRBJ1-1 | . | TRBV18 | ASSPPFSRMNTEAF
TRBJ2-3 | TRBD1 | TRBV5-4 | ATDRGTGTDTQY
TRBJ1-6 | . | TRBV4-3 | ASSQVSRGQAPLH
TRBJ2-1 | TRBD2 | TRBV18 | ASSLQRERYNEQF
TRBJ2-1 | TRBD2 | TRBV9 | ASSEPRGGGFINEQF
TRBJ2-1 | . | TRBV28 | ASSPSQRAISDNEQF
TRBJ2-1 | TRBD2 | TRBV30 | ASAGLAGRYYNEQF
TRBJ2-3 | . | TRBV18 | ASSPLSEATQY
TRBJ2-1 | . | TRBV5-1 | ASSLFPSGSSYNEQF
TRBJ2-2 | TRBD1 | TRBV5-4 | ASSLRGQGANTGELF
TRBJ2-1 | TRBD1 | TRBV28 | ASSYLDRGQQF
TRBJ1-1 | TRBD1 | TRBV7-2 | ASSPWDSYTEAF
TRBJ1-1 | TRBD1 | TRBV7-9 | ASSPTIPQGAEAF
TRBJ2-5 | . | TRBV19 | ASRIGETQY
TRBJ2-1 | TRBD2 | TRBV19 | ASSPRLLASYNEQF
TRBJ1-6 | TRBD1 | TRBV6-4 | ASSEDREGSPLH